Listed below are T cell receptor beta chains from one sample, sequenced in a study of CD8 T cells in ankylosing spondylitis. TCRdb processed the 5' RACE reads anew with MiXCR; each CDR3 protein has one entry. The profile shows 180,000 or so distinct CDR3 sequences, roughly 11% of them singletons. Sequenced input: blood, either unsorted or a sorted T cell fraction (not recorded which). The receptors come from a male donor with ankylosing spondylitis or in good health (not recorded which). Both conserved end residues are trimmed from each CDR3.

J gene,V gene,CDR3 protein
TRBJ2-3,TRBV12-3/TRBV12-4,ASAISSGQRSTDTQY
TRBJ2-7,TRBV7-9,ASSRLDRSFDEQY
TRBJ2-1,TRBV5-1,ASSLYRGISGRANEQF
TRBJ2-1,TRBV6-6,AIRGGPRSEQF
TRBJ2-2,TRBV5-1,ASKEEGDTGELF
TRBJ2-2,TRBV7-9,ASSLARGKGTGELF
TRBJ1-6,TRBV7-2,ASSPGQGLRNSPLH
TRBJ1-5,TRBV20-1,SATGAGGVMYSNQPQH
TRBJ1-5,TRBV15,ATSERVGQPQH
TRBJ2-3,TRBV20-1,SARDFQREGTDTQY
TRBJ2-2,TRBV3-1,ASSQEGTTRPGELF
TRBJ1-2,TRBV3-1,ASSPLYRGGYGYT
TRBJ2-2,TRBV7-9,ASRRRLAGEDGELF
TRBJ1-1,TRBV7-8,ASSSLTGQLNTEAF
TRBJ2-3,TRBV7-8,ASSWELGGTDTQY
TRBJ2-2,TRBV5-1,ASSLAIDTGELF
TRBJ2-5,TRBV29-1,SAYGGGTQY
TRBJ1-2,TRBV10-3,AISESTGPNYGYT
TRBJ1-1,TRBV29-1,SSLAGENTEAF
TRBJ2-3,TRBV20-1,SAIRTGGVTDTQY
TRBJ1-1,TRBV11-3,ASSSDLSEAF
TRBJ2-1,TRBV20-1,SASGISTGGAENEQF
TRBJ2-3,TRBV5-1,ASSLGRGGFGGDTQY
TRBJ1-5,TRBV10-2,ASSSGQGAQPQH
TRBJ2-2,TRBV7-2,ASSRNRGLGTGELF
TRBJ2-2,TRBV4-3,ASSQGQHTGELF
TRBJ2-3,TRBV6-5,ASSYSIGTGGSPDTQY
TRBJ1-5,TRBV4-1,ASSQGGTVSNQPQH
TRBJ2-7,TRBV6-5,ASSHSHGTFSSYEQY
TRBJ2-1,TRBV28,ASSPQDYNNEQF
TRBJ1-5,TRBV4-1,ASSQDGMGGLYQPQH
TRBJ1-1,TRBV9,ASSVVAMNTEAF
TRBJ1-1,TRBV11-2,ASSLGNPIEAF
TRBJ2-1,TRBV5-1,ASMRLTNNNEQF
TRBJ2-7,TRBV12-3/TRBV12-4,ASSFFGTSPRSGEQY
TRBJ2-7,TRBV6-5,ASSYRIGQLEQY
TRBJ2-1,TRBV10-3,AISGRDSLAGINEQF
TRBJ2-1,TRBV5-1,ASSLAGTGVNEQF
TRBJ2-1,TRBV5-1,ASSLGLAGYYNEQF
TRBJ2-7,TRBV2,ASRAGTAYEQY